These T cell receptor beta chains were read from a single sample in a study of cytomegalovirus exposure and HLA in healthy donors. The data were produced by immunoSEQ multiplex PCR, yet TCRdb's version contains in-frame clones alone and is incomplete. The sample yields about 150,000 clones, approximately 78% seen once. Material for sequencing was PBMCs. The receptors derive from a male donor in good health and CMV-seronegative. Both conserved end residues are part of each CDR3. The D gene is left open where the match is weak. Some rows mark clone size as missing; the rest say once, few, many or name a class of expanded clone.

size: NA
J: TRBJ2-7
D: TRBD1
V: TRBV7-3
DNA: TGTGCCAGCAGCCCCGACAGGGCGACCTACGAGCAGTACTTC
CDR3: CASSPDRATYEQYF

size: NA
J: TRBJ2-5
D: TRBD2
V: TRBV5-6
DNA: TGTGCCAGCAGCTTAAAACTAGCGGGGGGGCAAGAGACCCAGTACTTC
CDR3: CASSLKLAGGQETQYF

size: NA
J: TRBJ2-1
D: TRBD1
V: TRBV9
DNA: TGTGCCAGCAGCGTAGAGGGTTCAGGGGGCGGGTCCTACAATGAGCAGTTCTTC
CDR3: CASSVEGSGGGSYNEQFF

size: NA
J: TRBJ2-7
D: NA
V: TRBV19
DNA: TGTGCCACCCGATCAACTCGGGGAACATCCTACGAGCAGTACTTC
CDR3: CATRSTRGTSYEQYF

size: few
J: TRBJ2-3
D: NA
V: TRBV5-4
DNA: TGTGCCAGCAGCTTGGTCCCAGGCCCAGATACGCAGTATTTT
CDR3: CASSLVPGPDTQYF

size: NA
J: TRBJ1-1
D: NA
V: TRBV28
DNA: TGTGCCAGCAGCCGATTCGGACAGAACACTGAAGCTTTCTTT
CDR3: CASSRFGQNTEAFF

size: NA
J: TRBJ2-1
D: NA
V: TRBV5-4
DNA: TGTGCCAGCAGCTTGACGGGGTTCAATGAGCAGTTCTTC
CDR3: CASSLTGFNEQFF

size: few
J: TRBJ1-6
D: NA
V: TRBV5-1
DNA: TGCGCCAGCAGCTTCGGTTGGAGGGGTGATTCACCCCTCCACTTT
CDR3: CASSFGWRGDSPLHF

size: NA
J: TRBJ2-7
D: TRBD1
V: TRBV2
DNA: TGTGCCAGCAGTGTCGACAGGGGGCCGAACTACGAGCAGTACTTC
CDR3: CASSVDRGPNYEQYF

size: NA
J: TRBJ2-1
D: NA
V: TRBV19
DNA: TGTGCCAGTAGTTTCGGTGGTCGCTACAATGAGCAGTTCTTC
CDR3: CASSFGGRYNEQFF

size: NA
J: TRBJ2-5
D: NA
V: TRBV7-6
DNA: TGTGCCAGCAGCTTACCCCCAGGACTGAGCCAAGAGACCCAGTACTTC
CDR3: CASSLPPGLSQETQYF

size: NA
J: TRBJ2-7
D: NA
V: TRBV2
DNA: TGTGCCAGCTCTAGGACAAGGGAGGCCTACGAGCAGTACTTC
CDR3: CASSRTREAYEQYF